This T cell receptor beta chain emerged from a study of human T cells and chemical hapten exposure. Regarding the study as a whole: TCRs at high frequency, those above 1 in 1000, did not change with DPC sensitization. There was alopecia in the donors, so their immune response may differ from that of healthy people.

Time point: pre-sensitization, week 0. The treatment was: therapeutic diphenylcyclopropenone sensitization with weekly scalp DPC. Unfractionated whole blood yielded total RNA. Only a few counts were recorded for this clonotype. Its antigen remains unknown. Germline values: CDR1 SGHDT, CDR2 YYEEEE. The CDR3 runs 15 residues. V lost 0 bases to trimming and J lost 1 base, with 9 bases between them. Per the original methods: Counting gave a median of around 90,000 TCRs per sample, with values ranging from 23,224 to 690,600. TCRdb ran MiXCR on the RACE reads and lists one entry per CDR3 protein. For this entry, the V and J calls and clone size follow TCRdb and not the study's own pipeline. The data hold tens of thousands of distinct CDR3 sequences, with 9.5% to 10% observed a single time.

The rearrangement uses TRBV5-6 and TRBJ2-3; D may be TRBD1 (6 bases). The specimen comprised whole blood, sampled in connection with sensitization to the hapten diphenylcyclopropenone (DPC). This sequence was found in a woman aged 25 to 45 with alopecia areata. Some clones in this sample may be carry-over from other donors' samples. The CDR3 sequence: CASSLAGDGTDTQYF. CDR3 coding DNA: TGTGCCAGCAGCTTGGCAGGGGATGGCACAGATACGCAGTATTTT.